Following are 28 T cell receptor beta chains from one sample sequenced in a study of OX40 agonist ivuxolimab in advanced cancers. Profiling relied on immunoSEQ multiplex PCR, and the TCRdb table lists in-frame clones only, not all of them. Of around 37,000 clones listed, 88% were seen once; the top ten hold about 13%. This specimen was CD4+ or CD8+ T cells sorted from blood, taken in a trial of the OX40 agonist ivuxolimab. The source is an adult with an advanced solid tumor such as melanoma, head and neck, liver or kidney cancer.

The chain has TRBV5-4 and TRBJ2-7; no clear D gene. This CDR3 spans 14 amino acids. Germline-derived CDR1 and CDR2 are SGHNT and YYREEE (reference sequence). V dropped 0 bases and J dropped 2 bases, with 9 bases sitting between them. Written as DNA, the CDR3 is TGTGCCAGCAGCTTGGGACAAGGGCCCTACGAGCAGTACTTC. It encodes CASSLGQGPYEQYF.

A few counts support this clone. The chain carries TRBV7-3 and TRBJ2-1; D could derive from TRBD1 or TRBD2 (5 bases each). Germline V gene sequence: CDR1 SGHTA, CDR2 FQGTGA. The V end was cut by 3 bases, the J end by 8 bases, with 17 bases between. The CDR3 has 15 amino acids. The CDR3 is CASSFLGGPVDEQFF. In DNA form, the CDR3 reads TGTGCCAGCAGCTTCCTTGGGGGTCCAGTGGATGAGCAGTTCTTC. Combining the CDR3 with reference TRBV7-3 and TRBJ2-1 gives the whole variable domain GAGVSQTPSNKVTEKGKYVELRCDPISGHTALYWYRQSLGQGPEFLIYFQGTGAADDSGLPNDRFFAVRPEGSVSTLKIQRTERGDSAVYLCASSFLGGPVDEQFFGPGTRLTVL.

J is TRBJ2-7 and V is TRBV7-2; D gene uncertain. In germline, CDR1 is SGHTA, CDR2 FQGNSA. The CDR3 totals 14 residues. The ends were cut back, 1 base at V and 1 base at J, with 8 bases in the middle. Here the CDR3 DNA reads TGTGCCAGCAGCTTAGTGAAAGAATCCTACGAGCAGTACTTC. Its protein product is CASSLVKESYEQYF.

The chain is built from TRBV19 and TRBJ2-7, with D hard to call. Germline CDR1 LNHDA, CDR2 SQIVND (reference sequence). CDR3 length: 14 amino acids. V shed 4 bases and J shed 3 bases, with 13 bases lying between them. The CDR3 loop is CASSTDGLNYEQYF. As DNA, the CDR3 is TGTGCCAGTAGTACGGACGGATTAAACTACGAGCAGTACTTC.

The V gene is TRBV25-1, the J gene TRBJ2-7, with TRBD2 matching 11 bases. The ends lost 2 bases at V and 5 bases at J; junction bases unmatched: 5. CDR3 length: 15 residues. Germline V CDR1 and CDR2: MGHDK, SYGVNS. CDR3 nucleotides: TGTGCCAGCAGTGAACCCCTAGCGGGAGGAAACGAGCAGTACTTC. Translating gives CASSEPLAGGNEQYF.

The chain carries TRBV5-5 and TRBJ1-1, with D unclear. The CDR3 consists of 13 residues. V lost 0 bases and J 0 bases, leaving 3 bases between the germline ends. Germline lookup yields CDR1 SGHKS and CDR2 YYEKEE (reference sequence). CDR3 sequence: CASSLGLNTEAFF. The CDR3 DNA follows: TGTGCCAGCAGCTTGGGCCTGAACACTGAAGCTTTCTTT.

This chain joins TRBV9 and TRBJ2-3, with TRBD2 matching 11 bases. Germline V gene data show CDR1 as SGDLS and CDR2 as YYNGEE. This CDR3 is 15 amino acids long. The junction had 6 bases not matched to a gene; V was cut back by 5 bases and J by 4 bases. CDR3: CASSDSGRVADTQYF. DNA of the CDR3: TGTGCCAGCAGTGATAGCGGGAGGGTAGCAGATACGCAGTATTTT.

This clone has a single count. This chain connects TRBV28 to TRBJ2-2; possibly TRBD2 for D (6 bases). V was shortened by 3 bases and J by 0 bases, with 20 bases between the two germline ends. The germline V gene encodes CDR1 MDHEN and CDR2 SYDVKM. The CDR3 runs 19 residues. The CDR3 DNA sequence: TGTGCCAGCAGTTTCCCCAGTACTAGCACCGACGCGAACACCGGGGAGCTGTTTTTT. This gives the protein CASSFPSTSTDANTGELFF.

The rearrangement joins TRBV7-9 to TRBJ1-2; no clear D. CDR3 length: 14 residues. The germline CDR1 and CDR2 sequences are SEHNR and FQNEAQ (reference sequence). Between the trimmed V and J ends, which lost 1 base and 3 bases, there was a span of 9 bases. The CDR3 spells CASSLGQRDYGYTF. The CDR3 nucleotides are TGTGCCAGCAGCTTAGGCCAGAGGGACTATGGCTACACCTTC.

The rearrangement joins TRBV9 to TRBJ2-1, with unresolved D. The CDR3 is 14 amino acids. With 0 bases removed from V and 0 bases from J, the gap between germline ends came to 4 bases. Germline CDR1 and CDR2: SGDLS and YYNGEE. The CDR3 here is CASSVGVSYNEQFF. CDR3 nucleotides: TGTGCCAGCAGCGTAGGGGTCTCCTACAATGAGCAGTTCTTC.

This chain joins TRBV6-1 and TRBJ1-5; D may be TRBD1 (5 bases). The CDR3 runs 14 residues. Germline V gene data show CDR1 as MNHNS and CDR2 as SASEGT. Between the trimmed V and J ends, which lost 3 bases and 6 bases, there was a span of 12 bases. Here the CDR3 reads CASSDSRGSQPQHF. The CDR3, as DNA: TGTGCCAGCAGTGATAGTAGGGGTAGTCAGCCCCAGCATTTT.

The J gene is TRBJ2-5, the V gene TRBV6-5; unclear D gene. Per the germline V gene, CDR1 is MNHEY and CDR2 is SVGAGI. The CDR3 sequence is 13 residues long. Trimming pared 0 bases from V and 4 bases from J, leaving 6 bases between. This CDR3 reads CASSYSFLETQYF. The CDR3 coding sequence is TGTGCCAGCAGTTACTCGTTTTTAGAGACCCAGTACTTC.

CDR3 in amino acids: CASSAGTSTDTQYF. CDR3 coding DNA: TGTGCCAGCAGCGCCGGGACTAGCACAGATACGCAGTATTTT. This chain connects TRBV7-7 to TRBJ2-3; D is perhaps TRBD2 (6 bases). The germline V gene has CDR1 SSHAT and CDR2 FNYEAQ (reference sequence). CDR3 size: 14 residues. Trimming pared 5 bases from V and 0 bases from J, leaving 9 bases between.

The rearrangement joins TRBV27 to TRBJ2-7, with D maybe TRBD1 (6 bases). Germline V CDR1 and CDR2: MNHEY, SMNVEV (reference sequence). Trimming removed 3 bases at V and 0 bases at J, with 12 bases between. CDR3 size: 15 residues. CDR3 region: CASSLQGLSSYEQYF. DNA of the CDR3: TGTGCCAGCAGTTTGCAGGGGTTGAGCTCCTACGAGCAGTACTTC.

This chain joins TRBV19 and TRBJ2-5, with a tentative D call TRBD1 (6 bases). Trimming shortened V by 5 bases and J by 3 bases, and 16 bases separated the two germline ends. This CDR3 contains 15 residues. Germline CDR1 LNHDA, CDR2 SQIVND (reference sequence). This chain's CDR3 is CASSSLQGMEETQYF. For the CDR3, the DNA is TGTGCCAGTAGTTCACTACAGGGAATGGAAGAGACCCAGTACTTC.

CDR3 nucleotides: TGTGCCAGCAGTGACCACTATGGCTACACCTTC. It translates to CASSDHYGYTF. The chain has TRBV6-4 and TRBJ1-2, with D uncertain. The CDR3 loop spans 11 amino acids. From germline, CDR1 is MRHNA and CDR2 SNTAGT. Deletions cut 2 bases from V and 3 bases from J, with 1 base between.

V usage is TRBV7-2 and J usage is TRBJ2-7; 8 bases are a match to TRBD2. CDR1 and CDR2 from the germline V gene are SGHTA and FQGNSA. With V trimmed by 5 bases and J by 1 base, 4 bases remained unmatched. This CDR3 contains 14 residues. CDR3 coding DNA: TGTGCCAGCAGCCTGGGACTAGTATCCTACGAGCAGTACTTC. Translating it yields CASSLGLVSYEQYF.

V gene TRBV19 combines with J gene TRBJ2-7; the D gene is possibly TRBD2 (6 bases). The germline CDR1 and CDR2 sequences are LNHDA and SQIVND (reference sequence). Deletions cut 6 bases from V and 0 bases from J, with 15 bases between. The CDR3 has 15 amino acids. The CDR3 bases are TGTGCCAGTAGCCCGGCCGGGGGACCCTCCTACGAGCAGTACTTC. Protein sequence: CASSPAGGPSYEQYF.

This clone appeared a few times. The V gene is TRBV9, the J gene TRBJ2-1; the match to TRBD2 covers 10 bases. Germline V gene lookup returns CDR1 SGDLS and CDR2 YYNGEE. This CDR3 is 16 amino acids long. V gave up 5 bases and J gave up 6 bases; unmatched junction bases: 11. This chain's CDR3 is CASSDLAGAMSNEQFF. The CDR3, as DNA: TGTGCCAGCAGTGATCTAGCGGGAGCGATGAGCAATGAGCAGTTCTTC.

Points on this clone: Other DNA sequences in this specimen translate into the identical CDR3. The genes are TRBV18 and TRBJ1-1; TRBD1 is a possible D gene (6 bases). Trimming left V 3 bases short and J 5 bases short, with 10 bases between. Germline V gives CDR1 KGHSH, CDR2 LQKENI. CDR3 length equals 13 residues. Written as DNA, the CDR3 is TGTGCCAGCTCACCCCAAGGGGGTACTGAAGCTTTCTTT. Its translation is CASSPQGGTEAFF.

This clone was recorded once. The V gene is TRBV4-1, the J gene TRBJ2-3, with D tentatively TRBD1 (5 bases). Between the trimmed V and J ends, which lost 0 bases and 6 bases, there was a span of 13 bases. Looked up from germline, CDR1 is MGHRA and CDR2 is YSYEKL. This CDR3 is built from 15 residues. CDR3 bases: TGCGCCAGCAGCCAAGATTCAGGGATCACGGATACGCAGTATTTT. Amino acid sequence: CASSQDSGITDTQYF.

This clone is a singleton in its sample. The rearrangement joins TRBV19 to TRBJ2-7; D is uncertain. The CDR3 length is 15 residues. V was trimmed by 5 bases and J by 4 bases, leaving 18 bases between them. CDR1 is LNHDA and CDR2 is SQIVND in the germline V gene (reference sequence). DNA for the CDR3: TGTGCCAGTAGTTGGAGTTCGTCGGATCCTTACGAGCAGTACTTC. This gives the protein CASSWSSSDPYEQYF. The whole variable domain, remainder taken from reference TRBV19 and TRBJ2-7, is DGGITQSPKYLFRKEGQNVTLSCEQNLNHDAMYWYRQDPGQGLRLIYYSQIVNDFQKGDIAEGYSVSREKKESFPLTVTSAQKNPTAFYLCASSWSSSDPYEQYFGPGTRLTVT.

CDR3 region: CSARFSEQFF. CDR3 DNA sequence: TGCAGTGCTAGATTCTCTGAGCAGTTCTTC. This rearrangement joins TRBV20-1 to TRBJ2-1; no reliable D call. The CDR3 loop spans 10 amino acids. Trimming stripped 2 bases from V and 9 bases from J, with 5 bases between. Looked up from germline, CDR1 is DFQATT and CDR2 is SNEGSKA (reference sequence).

V usage is TRBV19 and J usage is TRBJ2-1; maybe TRBD2 (6 bases). Per the germline V gene, CDR1 is LNHDA and CDR2 is SQIVND (reference sequence). The V end lost 7 bases, the J end lost 10 bases, and 14 bases lay between the germline ends. There are 12 residues in the CDR3. CDR3 sequence reads: CASTADGGEQFF. CDR3 coding DNA: TGTGCCAGTACTGCTGACGGAGGGGAGCAGTTCTTC.

The chain is built from TRBV29-1 and TRBJ2-7, with 12 bases fitting TRBD2. With V trimmed by 7 bases and J by 3 bases, 4 bases remained unmatched. Germline CDR1 reads SQVTM; CDR2 reads ANQGSEA. CDR3 length: 13 amino acids. The CDR3 sequence is CSARLAGDYEQYF. The CDR3 nucleotides read TGCAGCGCCCGACTAGCGGGAGACTACGAGCAGTACTTC.

The chain has TRBV5-6 and TRBJ2-1, with TRBD2 identical over 9 bases. CDR1 SGHDT and CDR2 YYEEEE come from the germline V gene. With 3 bases clipped from V and 3 bases from J, the junction kept 16 bases outside the gene matches. The CDR3 is 19 amino acids. CDR3 DNA sequence: TGTGCCAGCAGCTGGGATCACGAGTGGCTAGCGGGATACTACAATGAGCAGTTCTTC. It is translated as CASSWDHEWLAGYYNEQFF.

This clone has just one count. The chain uses TRBV7-9 and TRBJ1-2; tentatively, D is TRBD1 (6 bases). The V gene lost 5 bases and the J gene lost 5 bases, with 18 bases spanning the gap. Germline CDR1 reads SEHNR; CDR2 reads FQNEAQ (reference sequence). This CDR3 comprises 15 residues. This CDR3 is CASSHGGGGGYGYTF. The CDR3 DNA sequence: TGTGCCAGCAGCCACGGAGGAGGGGGAGGGTATGGCTACACCTTC.

This chain uses TRBV5-8 with TRBJ2-7; D tentatively reads TRBD1 or TRBD2 (5 bases each). V lost 2 bases, J lost 2 bases, and 11 bases lay in between. CDR3 length equals 14 residues. The germline CDR1 and CDR2 sequences are SGHTS and YDEGEE. CDR3 region: CASSFRGLAYEQYF. CDR3 in DNA: TGTGCCAGCAGCTTTCGGGGCCTAGCCTACGAGCAGTACTTC. The full variable domain, rest sourced from reference TRBV5-8 and TRBJ2-7, is EAGVTQSPTHLIKTRGQQATLRCSPISGHTSVYWYQQALGLGLQFLLWYDEGEERNRGNFPPRFSGRQFPNYSSELNVNALELEDSALYLCASSFRGLAYEQYFGPGTRLTVT.